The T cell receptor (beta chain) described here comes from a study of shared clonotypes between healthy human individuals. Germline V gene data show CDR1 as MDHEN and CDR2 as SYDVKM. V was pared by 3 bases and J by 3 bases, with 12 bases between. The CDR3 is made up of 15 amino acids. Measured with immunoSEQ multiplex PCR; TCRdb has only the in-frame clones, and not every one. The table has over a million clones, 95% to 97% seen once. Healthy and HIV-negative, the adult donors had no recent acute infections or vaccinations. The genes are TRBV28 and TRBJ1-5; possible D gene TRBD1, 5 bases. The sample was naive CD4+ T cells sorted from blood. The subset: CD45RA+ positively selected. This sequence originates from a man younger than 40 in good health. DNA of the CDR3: TGTGCCAGCAGTTTTATCGCCAGGGACAATCAGCCCCAGCATTTT. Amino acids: CASSFIARDNQPQHF.